The 16 T cell receptor beta chains given below trace back to one sample, sequenced in a study of control samples from healthy donors and cancer patients. Data came from immunoSEQ multiplex PCR; TCRdb stores just in-frame clones and leaves some out. The table records about 95,000 clones, about 85% of them present only once. The sample consisted of blood. These receptors were taken from a man aged 25-45 years in good health.

The chain is built from TRBV5-1 and TRBJ2-7; no clear D gene. This CDR3 spans 15 amino acids. The V and J ends lost 0 bases and 0 bases respectively, with 10 bases between them. Germline CDR1 SGHRS, CDR2 YFSETQ. The CDR3 DNA follows: TGCGCCAGCAGCTTGGGTGGGTCCAACTCCTACGAGCAGTACTTC. This codes for CASSLGGSNSYEQYF.

The chain combines TRBV2 with TRBJ1-1, with D perhaps matching TRBD1 (5 bases). The CDR3 loop spans 15 amino acids. V was pared by 4 bases and J by 2 bases, with 14 bases between. Germline V gene lookup returns CDR1 SNHLY and CDR2 FYNNEI. The CDR3 loop is CASSGYGTYNTEAFF. The DNA of the CDR3 is TGTGCCAGCAGTGGATACGGGACGTACAACACTGAAGCTTTCTTT. Based on the CDR3 plus reference TRBV2 and TRBJ1-1, the full variable domain is EPEVTQTPSHQVTQMGQEVILRCVPISNHLYFYWYRQILGQKVEFLVSFYNNEISEKSEIFDDQFSVERPDGSNFTLKIRSTKLEDSAMYFCASSGYGTYNTEAFFGQGTRLTVV.

The chain is built from TRBV18 and TRBJ2-2; D is possibly TRBD1 (5 bases). The CDR3 length is 15 residues. Deletions cut 6 bases from V and 6 bases from J, with 17 bases between. Germline V gene sequence: CDR1 KGHSH, CDR2 LQKENI. CDR3 sequence reads: CASSSTRDPPGELFF. Here the CDR3 DNA reads TGTGCCAGCTCTTCGACCAGGGATCCCCCCGGGGAGCTGTTTTTT.

This chain links TRBV27 with TRBJ1-4; the D gene is possibly TRBD1 (5 bases). The CDR3 covers 17 residues. V dropped 5 bases and J dropped 4 bases, with 20 bases sitting between them. Germline CDR1 reads MNHEY; CDR2 reads SMNVEV (reference sequence). The CDR3 sequence: CASSPAQGFSHNEKLFF. The DNA for the CDR3 is TGTGCCAGCAGTCCTGCCCAGGGCTTTAGTCATAATGAAAAACTGTTTTTT.

This clone was found a few times. The same CDR3 is also encoded by other DNA sequences in this sample. The chain links TRBV4-1 to TRBJ2-1; 10 positions match TRBD2. Germline CDR1 and CDR2: MGHRA and YSYEKL. The CDR3 contains 15 residues. V lost 3 bases to trimming and J lost 4 bases; unmatched junction nucleotides: 3. The CDR3 spells CASSQLAGAYNEQFF. In DNA form, the CDR3 reads TGCGCCAGCAGCCAGCTAGCGGGGGCTTACAATGAGCAGTTCTTC.

This chain uses TRBV10-3 with TRBJ1-2; D gene uncertain. Germline assignment: CDR1 ENHRY and CDR2 SYGVKD. The CDR3 totals 12 residues. V was shortened by 2 bases and J by 8 bases, with 9 bases between the two germline ends. In nucleotides, the CDR3 is TGTGCCATCAGTGAGGAGAGAACCGGCTACACCTTC. Translated: CAISEERTGYTF.

The CDR3 spells CASSTGPSLVAAQHF. Written as DNA, the CDR3 is TGTGCCAGTAGTACCGGTCCTTCTCTCGTCGCGGCCCAGCATTTT. This rearrangement joins TRBV19 to TRBJ1-5; D call uncertain. The CDR3 totals 15 residues. Germline CDR1 is LNHDA and CDR2 is SQIVND (reference sequence). With 4 bases removed from V and 11 bases from J, the gap between germline ends came to 21 bases.

The V call is TRBV7-8, the J call TRBJ1-3; D is unclear. The CDR3 has 15 residues. The V and J ends lost 1 base and 0 bases respectively, with 7 bases between them. The germline gives CDR1 SGHVS, CDR2 FQNEAQ. The CDR3: CASSLGTGSGNTIYF. The CDR3 coding sequence is TGTGCCAGCAGCTTAGGGACGGGCTCTGGAAACACCATATATTTT.

This clone was detected only a few times. The rearrangement joins TRBV5-5 to TRBJ1-6; D gene unclear. Trimming left V 6 bases short and J 1 base short, with 14 bases between. The germline V gene has CDR1 SGHKS and CDR2 YYEKEE (reference sequence). The CDR3 has 16 residues. CDR3 DNA sequence: TGTGCCAGCACCCTGATGCGTCAGTCCTATAATTCACCCCTCCACTTT. Translating it yields CASTLMRQSYNSPLHF.

This chain links TRBV5-1 with TRBJ1-4; unclear D gene. Germline lookup yields CDR1 SGHRS and CDR2 YFSETQ. With 3 bases removed from V and 0 bases from J, the gap between germline ends came to 3 bases. The CDR3 loop spans 13 amino acids. The CDR3 nucleotides read TGCGCCAGCAGCTCGGCAACTAATGAAAAACTGTTTTTT. Encoded protein: CASSSATNEKLFF.

J is TRBJ2-2 and V is TRBV5-1; D gene ambiguous. From germline, CDR1 is SGHRS and CDR2 YFSETQ. Trimming cost V 3 bases and J 4 bases, with 10 bases left between them. This CDR3 is 14 amino acids long. The CDR3 loop reads CASSSAISTGELFF. DNA of the CDR3: TGCGCCAGCAGCTCGGCGATATCCACCGGGGAGCTGTTTTTT.

This clone was picked up a small number of times. This chain uses TRBV5-8 with TRBJ1-2; perhaps TRBD1 as D (5 bases). The V gene's germline CDR1 is SGHTS and CDR2 YDEGEE. The CDR3 consists of 14 residues. V lost 4 bases, J lost 5 bases, and 15 bases lay in between. The CDR3 DNA is TGTGCCAGCAGCCCCGGGGCTCTCCGGTATGGCTACACCTTC. Translating gives CASSPGALRYGYTF. The whole variable domain, filled in from reference TRBV5-8 and TRBJ1-2, reads EAGVTQSPTHLIKTRGQQATLRCSPISGHTSVYWYQQALGLGLQFLLWYDEGEERNRGNFPPRFSGRQFPNYSSELNVNALELEDSALYLCASSPGALRYGYTFGSGTRLTVV.

This clone came up a few times. J is TRBJ2-3 and V is TRBV5-6; weak D call: TRBD1 (5 bases). The CDR3 sequence is 15 residues long. From germline, CDR1 is SGHDT and CDR2 YYEEEE. The ends were cut back, 1 base at V and 0 bases at J, with 9 bases in the middle. CDR3 nucleotide sequence: TGTGCCAGCAGCTTGTCAGGGCCCAGCACAGATACGCAGTATTTT. It is translated as CASSLSGPSTDTQYF. Together with reference TRBV5-6 and TRBJ2-3, the CDR3 gives the full variable domain: DAGVTQSPTHLIKTRGQQVTLRCSPKSGHDTVSWYQQALGQGPQFIFQYYEEEERQRGNFPDRFSGHQFPNYSSELNVNALLLGDSALYLCASSLSGPSTDTQYFGPGTRLTVL.

A few counts support this clone. The genes are TRBV6-6 and TRBJ1-2, with D possibly matching TRBD1 (5 bases). The CDR3 runs to 13 residues. Germline V lookup: CDR1 MNHNY, CDR2 SVGAGI (reference sequence). The V gene lost 6 bases and the J gene lost 3 bases, with 11 bases spanning the gap. The CDR3 sequence: CASSPEGDYGYTF. Here the CDR3 DNA reads TGTGCCAGCAGCCCCGAAGGGGACTATGGCTACACCTTC.

This clone turned up a few times. The V and J genes are TRBV5-6 and TRBJ1-2, with 11 nucleotides matching TRBD1. Trimming removed 2 bases from V and 14 bases from J; junction bases left unmatched: 5. The CDR3 is 12 amino acids. Germline CDR1 reads SGHDT; CDR2 reads YYEEEE. The CDR3 region is CASSFWTGGETF. The CDR3 DNA reads as TGTGCCAGCAGCTTTTGGACAGGGGGCGAGACCTTC.

This rearrangement joins TRBV23-1 to TRBJ2-1, with 7 positions matching TRBD2. TRBV23-1 is identified as an open reading frame with a role that is uncertain. The CDR3 length is 17 residues. Trimming removed 3 bases from V and 5 bases from J; junction bases left unmatched: 13. The CDR3 loop is CASSHPRLANTNNEQFF. As DNA, the CDR3 is TGCGCCAGCAGTCACCCCCGACTAGCCAACACTAACAATGAGCAGTTCTTC.